One and the same sample provided the 21 T cell receptor beta chains below, sequenced in a study of T cell repertoires in cytomegalovirus infection. Each CDR3 protein gets one entry after TCRdb re-called the reads with MiXCR. The data hold about 130,000 distinct CDR3 sequences, with roughly a quarter observed a single time. No antigen has been assigned to these receptors. Material for sequencing was PBMCs, sequenced either directly or after in vitro stimulation (not recorded which). Receptors were obtained from a human donor in good health (CMV status not recorded). Some clones in this sample may be carry-over from other donors' samples.

The V and J genes are TRBV7-2 and TRBJ2-1; 8 nucleotides agree with TRBD2. V was pared by 5 bases and J by 7 bases, with 13 bases of the junction left unmatched. The V gene's germline CDR1 is SGHTA and CDR2 FQGNSA. This CDR3 comprises 16 residues. The CDR3 nucleotides read TGTGCCAGCAGCGTCCAGACTAGCGCCCGGGGTAATGAGCAGTTCTTC. Its translation is CASSVQTSARGNEQFF. Full variable domain (outside the CDR3, taken from reference TRBV7-2 and TRBJ2-1): GAGVSQSPSNKVTEKGKDVELRCDPISGHTALYWYRQSLGQGLEFLIYFQGNSAPDKSGLPSDRFSAERTGGSVSTLTIQRTQQEDSAVYLCASSVQTSARGNEQFFGPGTRLTVL.

Many counts were recorded for this clonotype. V and J are TRBV28 and TRBJ2-6; D gene unclear. Germline V gene data show CDR1 as MDHEN and CDR2 as SYDVKM. There are 15 residues in the CDR3. The CDR3 loop is CVGRTAFYRANVLTF. DNA for the CDR3: TGTGTCGGGCGGACGGCATTCTATAGGGCCAACGTCCTGACTTTC.

This clonotype occurred a few times. A much larger clone lies one base from this, so it may be a read error. The chain is built from TRBV11-2 and TRBJ2-3; D uncertain. CDR3 length: 12 residues. Germline assignment: CDR1 SGHAT and CDR2 FQNNGV. The ends were cut back, 1 base at V and 4 bases at J, with 3 bases in the middle. CDR3 in DNA: TGTGCCAGCAGCTTAGGGTCAGATACGCAGTATTTT. Protein sequence: CASSLGSDTQYF.

This clonotype was observed many times. The J gene is TRBJ2-1, the V gene TRBV11-2; TRBD2 matches 7 bases. The length of the CDR3 is 16 residues. In germline, CDR1 is SGHAT, CDR2 FQNNGV. With 1 base clipped from V and 4 bases from J, the junction kept 7 bases outside the gene matches. The CDR3: CASSLVGGGAYNEQFF. Here the CDR3 DNA reads TGTGCCAGCAGCTTAGTTGGCGGGGGAGCGTACAATGAGCAGTTCTTC.

V is TRBV7-9 and J is TRBJ2-6; TRBD1 aligns across 9 bases. The CDR3 loop spans 17 amino acids. From germline, CDR1 is SEHNR and CDR2 FQNEAQ (reference sequence). The V and J ends lost 5 bases and 2 bases, in that order; junction bases with no gene match: 7. CDR3 sequence: CASSGHRGQPGANVLTF. The CDR3 DNA reads as TGTGCCAGCAGCGGCCACAGGGGGCAGCCTGGGGCCAACGTCCTGACTTTC.

V usage is TRBV2 and J usage is TRBJ1-4; D unresolved. V dropped 2 bases and J dropped 0 bases, with 7 bases sitting between them. The CDR3 length is 15 residues. CDR1 is SNHLY, CDR2 FYNNEI, per germline. CDR3 amino acids: CASSEQLTTNEKLFF. The CDR3 nucleotides are TGTGCCAGCAGTGAACAGCTTACAACTAATGAAAAACTGTTTTTT.

The chain recombines TRBV6-6 with TRBJ2-5; TRBD1 might be the D (6 bases). This CDR3 contains 15 residues. Germline CDR1 MNHNY, CDR2 SVGAGI (reference sequence). The ends were cut back, 2 bases at V and 4 bases at J, with 14 bases in the middle. The CDR3 bases are TGTGCCAGCAGTTACCTGATGACAGGAGGAGAGACCCAGTACTTC. Its translation is CASSYLMTGGETQYF.

This clonotype has a handful of counts. The chain uses TRBV28 and TRBJ2-3; 7 bases are a match to TRBD2. The V segment lost 3 bases and the J segment 1 base; nucleotides outside the gene matches: 4. This CDR3 spans 15 amino acids. Germline CDR1 reads MDHEN; CDR2 reads SYDVKM. Here the CDR3 DNA reads TGTGCCAGCAGTTTCGGACTAGGACGCACAGATACGCAGTATTTT. This codes for CASSFGLGRTDTQYF.

The V gene is TRBV2, the J gene TRBJ2-1; D not certain. Trimming removed 7 bases at V and 1 base at J, with 5 bases between. CDR3 size: 12 residues. Looked up from germline, CDR1 is SNHLY and CDR2 is FYNNEI. The CDR3 nucleotides are TGTGCCAGCAAGGGTTCCTACAATGAGCAGTTCTTC. This gives the protein CASKGSYNEQFF. The full variable domain, with the rest looked up from reference TRBV2 and TRBJ2-1, is EPEVTQTPSHQVTQMGQEVILRCVPISNHLYFYWYRQILGQKVEFLVSFYNNEISEKSEIFDDQFSVERPDGSNFTLKIRSTKLEDSAMYFCASKGSYNEQFFGPGTRLTVL.

V is TRBV12-3 or TRBV12-4 and J is TRBJ2-1, with 7 bases fitting TRBD2. Trimming cost V 5 bases and J 2 bases; bases outside gene matches: 12. The CDR3 length is 17 residues. In DNA form, the CDR3 reads TGTGCCAGCAGTCCGCGCAAACTAGCGAGAACCTACAATGAGCAGTTCTTC. It is translated as CASSPRKLARTYNEQFF.

The CDR3 bases are TGCAGTGCTACCGGAAGGTGGGGCCCTAACTATGGCTACACCTTC. Protein product: CSATGRWGPNYGYTF. This chain joins TRBV20-1 and TRBJ1-2; perhaps TRBD1 as D (5 bases). This CDR3 contains 15 residues. Germline V lookup: CDR1 DFQATT, CDR2 SNEGSKA (reference sequence). Trimming pared 4 bases from V and 0 bases from J, leaving 15 bases between.

The V gene is TRBV7-4, the J gene TRBJ1-1; D may be TRBD1 (5 bases). The CDR3 sequence is 12 residues long. V was pared by 10 bases and J by 5 bases, with 14 bases between. Germline V CDR1 and CDR2: SGHVT, SQSDAQ. For the CDR3, the DNA is TGTGCCACCAGGGAGGCGCGGACTGAAGCTTTCTTT. Encoded protein: CATREARTEAFF.

V usage is TRBV12-3 or TRBV12-4 and J usage is TRBJ2-3; TRBD2 matches at 8 bases. The CDR3 spans 15 residues. V lost 8 bases, J lost 3 bases, and 10 bases stayed unmatched. CDR3 protein: CASSVSGSATDTQYF. The DNA of the CDR3 is TGTGCCAGCTCCGTCAGCGGGAGTGCGACAGATACGCAGTATTTT.

This clonotype was recorded a few times. The chain employs TRBV11-3 and TRBJ1-5; TRBD1 agrees at 7 bases. CDR3 size: 13 residues. The germline V gene encodes CDR1 SGHNT and CDR2 YENEEA. V dropped 5 bases and J dropped 7; count of bases not matched to a gene: 5. The CDR3 region is CASSRDREQPQHF. The CDR3, as DNA: TGTGCCAGCAGCAGAGACAGGGAACAGCCCCAGCATTTT.

This clonotype was detected only a few times. V is TRBV9 and J is TRBJ2-1, with D possibly being TRBD1 or TRBD2 (7 bases each). Trimming took off 0 bases at V and 6 bases at J, with 19 bases between the two ends. The CDR3 spans 17 residues. CDR1 and CDR2 from the germline V gene are SGDLS and YYNGEE. Here the CDR3 DNA reads TGTGCCAGCAGCGTAGGCCCCTGGGCAGGGGGGGGCAATGAGCAGTTCTTC. This codes for CASSVGPWAGGGNEQFF.

This clonotype was detected ten times or more. The chain employs TRBV4-3 and TRBJ1-2; a possible D gene is TRBD1 (5 bases). The CDR3 sequence is 15 residues long. CDR1 and CDR2 (germline): LGHNA, YSLEER. Trimming removed 1 base from V and 0 bases from J, with 9 bases in between. In DNA form, the CDR3 reads TGCGCCAGCAGCCAAGGCGGGACCGCTAACTATGGCTACACCTTC. This codes for CASSQGGTANYGYTF.

This clonotype was seen many times. The genes are TRBV12-3 or TRBV12-4 and TRBJ2-2; weak D call: TRBD2 (5 bases). This CDR3 has 13 amino acids. Trimming stripped 6 bases from V and 6 bases from J, with 11 bases between. The CDR3 DNA follows: TGTGCCAGCAGAGCCGGGGTTGCCGGGGAGCTGTTTTTT. Translating gives CASRAGVAGELFF.

Only a few counts were recorded for this clonotype. V and J are TRBV6-5 and TRBJ2-1, with TRBD2 matching 10 bases. Germline lookup yields CDR1 MNHEY and CDR2 SVGAGI. J lost 7 bases, V lost 2 bases, and 5 bases had no gene match. The CDR3 has 15 amino acids. CDR3 sequence (DNA): TGTGCCAGCAGTTACGGGACTAGCGTTGATAATGAGCAGTTCTTC. This gives the protein CASSYGTSVDNEQFF.

This chain's CDR3 is CASSISGGLGSYNEQFF. The CDR3, as DNA: TGTGCCAGTAGTATATCGGGCGGTCTTGGCTCCTACAATGAGCAGTTCTTC. The rearrangement joins TRBV19 to TRBJ2-1; D remains unclear. Germline V gene lookup returns CDR1 LNHDA and CDR2 SQIVND (reference sequence). The CDR3 contains 17 residues. Trimming stripped 2 bases from V and 0 bases from J, with 14 bases between.

This clonotype was observed many times. The chain joins TRBV7-2 to TRBJ2-7; 13 nucleotides match TRBD2. This CDR3 contains 14 residues. V lost 4 bases to trimming and J lost 5 bases; unmatched junction nucleotides: 2. The V gene's germline CDR1 is SGHTA and CDR2 FQGNSA. In nucleotides, the CDR3 is TGTGCCAGCAGCTCCGGACTAGCGGGAGACGAGCAGTACTTC. It codes for CASSSGLAGDEQYF.

In this sample, this clonotype turned up many times. The chain carries TRBV7-2 and TRBJ2-3, with D tentatively TRBD1 (5 bases). Germline CDR1 is SGHTA and CDR2 is FQGNSA. V was clipped by 4 bases and J by 1 base, with 6 bases between them. The CDR3 runs 13 residues. Here the CDR3 DNA reads TGTGCCAGCAGCTCACAGGGCACAGATACGCAGTATTTT. This translates into CASSSQGTDTQYF.